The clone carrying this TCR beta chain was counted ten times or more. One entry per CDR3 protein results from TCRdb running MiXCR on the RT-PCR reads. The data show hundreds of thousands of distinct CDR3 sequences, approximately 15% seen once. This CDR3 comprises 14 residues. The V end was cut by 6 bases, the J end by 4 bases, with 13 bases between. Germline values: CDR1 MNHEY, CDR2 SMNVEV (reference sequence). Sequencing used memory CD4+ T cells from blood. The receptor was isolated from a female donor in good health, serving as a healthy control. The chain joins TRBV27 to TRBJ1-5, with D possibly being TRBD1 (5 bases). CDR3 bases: TGTGCCAGCAGCACCTTGGGGGGGAATCAGCCCCAGCATTTT. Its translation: CASSTLGGNQPQHF.